This paragraph reports one T cell receptor beta chain. The read comes to an end 3 residues before the CDR3 does, leaving the germline J gene to fill in the end. Here immunoSEQ multiplex PCR was the method, and the copy in TCRdb shows in-frame clones only, minus some. The clone table shows around 37,000 clones, with the ten largest holding approximately 5.9%. The CDR3 sequence is 13 residues long. V shed 5 bases and J shed 1 base, with 8 bases lying between them. Germline V lookup: CDR1 SNHLY, CDR2 FYNNEI. The sample is drawn from a study of T cells in women clearing cervical HPV infection. Study context: Controls gave blood once infection was undetectable; cases at lesion identification.

This chain joins TRBV2 and TRBJ2-5; D is undetermined. The TCR was taken from a woman aged 18 to 75 with a cervical HPV16 infection that either progressed to CIN3+ or cleared (not recorded which). The material sequenced was blood buffy coat. The CDR3: CASSFAFQETQYF. CDR3 bases read: TGTGCCAGCAGTTTCGCGTTCCAAGAGACC.